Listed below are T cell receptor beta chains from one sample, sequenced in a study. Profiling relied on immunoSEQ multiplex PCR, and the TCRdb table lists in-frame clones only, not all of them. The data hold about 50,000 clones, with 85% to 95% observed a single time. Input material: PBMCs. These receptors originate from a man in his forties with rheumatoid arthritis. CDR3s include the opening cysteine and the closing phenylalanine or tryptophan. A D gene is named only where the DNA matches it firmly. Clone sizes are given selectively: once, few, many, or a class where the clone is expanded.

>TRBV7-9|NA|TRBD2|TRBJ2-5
TGTGCCAGCAGCTGGCTTTTCGGGAGGCGAGAGACCCAGTACTTC
CASSWLFGRRETQYF
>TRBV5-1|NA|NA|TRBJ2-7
TGCGCCAGCAGCTCCGGGACAAATTCCTACGAGCAGTACTTC
CASSSGTNSYEQYF
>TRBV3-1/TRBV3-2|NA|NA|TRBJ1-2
TGTGCCAGCAGCCAACCGGGTGGCTACACCTTC
CASSQPGGYTF
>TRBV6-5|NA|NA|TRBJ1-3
TGTGCCAGTAATAGCCAATCTGGAAACACCATATATTTT
CASNSQSGNTIYF
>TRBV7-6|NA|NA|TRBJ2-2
TGTGCCAGCAGCTTAGGGTCTAACACCGGGGAGCTGTTTTTT
CASSLGSNTGELFF
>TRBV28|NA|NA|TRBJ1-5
TGTGCCTCCGGGCGAGGCAATCAGCCCCAGCATTTT
CASGRGNQPQHF
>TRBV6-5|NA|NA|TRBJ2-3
TGTGCCAGCACCAGCTGGGAAACAGATACGCAGTATTTT
CASTSWETDTQYF
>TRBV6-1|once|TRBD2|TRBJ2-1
TGTGCCAGCAGTGAAGCGTACCTAGCGGGTCGAAATGAGCAGTTCTTC
CASSEAYLAGRNEQFF
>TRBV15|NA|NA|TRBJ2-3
TGTGCCACCCGGGACACCGGCGCAGATACGCAGTATTTT
CATRDTGADTQYF
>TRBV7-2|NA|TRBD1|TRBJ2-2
TGTGCCAGCAGCGCCTCCGGGACAGTGAACACCGGGGAGCTGTTTTTT
CASSASGTVNTGELFF
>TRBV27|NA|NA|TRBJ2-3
TGTGCCAGCAGTTTAGGTAGCGGTACAGATACGCAGTATTTT
CASSLGSGTDTQYF
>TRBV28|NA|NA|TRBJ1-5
TGTGCCAGCAGTTTACCCCGGGGTGTCGGCAATCAGCCCCAGCATTTT
CASSLPRGVGNQPQHF
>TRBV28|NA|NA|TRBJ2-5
TGTGCCAGCGAGGACTGGGCCGGGAAGACCCAGTACTTC
CASEDWAGKTQYF
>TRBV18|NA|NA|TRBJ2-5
TGTGCCAGCTCACCAAGGGAGCTACGAGAGACCCAGTACTTC
CASSPRELRETQYF
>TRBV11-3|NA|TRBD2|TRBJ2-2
TGTGCCAGCAGCTTCCCCCGGGGGGGCGGGGAGCTGTTTTTT
CASSFPRGGGELFF
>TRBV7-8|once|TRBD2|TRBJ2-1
TGTGCCAGCAGCTCGGGACTAGCGGGGGGCAGCTCCTACAATGAGCAGTTCTTC
CASSSGLAGGSSYNEQFF
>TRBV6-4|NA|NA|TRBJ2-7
TGTGCCAGCAGTGAATACTTGGGGGGGCCCGAATCCTACGAGCAGTACTTC
CASSEYLGGPESYEQYF
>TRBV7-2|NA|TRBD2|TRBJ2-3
TGTGCCAGCACCCTACTCAGACTAGCGGGGACAGATACGCAGTATTTT
CASTLLRLAGTDTQYF
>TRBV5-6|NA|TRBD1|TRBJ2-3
TGTGCCAGCAGCCTTGACAGGGGGCTCACAGATACGCAGTATTTT
CASSLDRGLTDTQYF
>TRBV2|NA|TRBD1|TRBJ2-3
TGTGCCAGCAGTCGGGACAGAACCTACTTAGATACGCAGTATTTT
CASSRDRTYLDTQYF
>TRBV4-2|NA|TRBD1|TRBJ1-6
TGTGCCAGCAGCCAAGGGGACAGTGTGAATTCACCCCTCCACTTT
CASSQGDSVNSPLHF
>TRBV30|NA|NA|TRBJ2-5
TGTGCCTGGAGTTCCCCCGGGTTGGAGACCCAGTACTTC
CAWSSPGLETQYF
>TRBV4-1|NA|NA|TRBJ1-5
TGCGCCAGCAGCCAAACCGGGACCGGTCTATTAGAGCCCCAGCATTTT
CASSQTGTGLLEPQHF
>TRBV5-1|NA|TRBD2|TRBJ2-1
TGCGCCAGCAGCTCCGGGGAGGGAAGAGGCTCCTACAATGAGCAGTTCTTC
CASSSGEGRGSYNEQFF
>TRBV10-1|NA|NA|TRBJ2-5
TGCGCCAGCAGTTCGACTAGTCGTCAAGAGACCCAGTACTTC
CASSSTSRQETQYF
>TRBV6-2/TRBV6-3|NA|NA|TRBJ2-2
TGTGCCAGCAGTTACCTGGGGCAGGGGAGGCCCGGGGAGCTGTTTTTT
CASSYLGQGRPGELFF
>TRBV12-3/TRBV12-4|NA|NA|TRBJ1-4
TGTGCCAGCCGAGAGCTGGCTAATGAAAAACTGTTTTTT
CASRELANEKLFF
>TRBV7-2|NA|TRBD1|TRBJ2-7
TGTGCCAGCAGCCCCGGGACAGGGTATTCCGAGCAGTACTTC
CASSPGTGYSEQYF
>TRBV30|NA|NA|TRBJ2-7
TGTGCCTGGAGTTACGGGGGAGCCTCCTCCTACGAGCAGTACTTC
CAWSYGGASSYEQYF